Listed here are 2 T cell receptor beta chains from one sample, sequenced in a study of response to subunit inactivated influenza vaccine. TCRdb re-called the RT-PCR reads with MiXCR, one entry per CDR3 protein. The sample carries 500,000 to 600,000 distinct CDR3 sequences, around 11% recorded once. The input for sequencing was PBMCs from blood, taken on the day of vaccination. The receptors were gathered from a man in his forties or fifties who received an inactivated influenza vaccine.

This clonotype has a handful of counts. V is TRBV5-4 and J is TRBJ1-2; no clear D gene. This CDR3 has 14 residues. CDR1 is SGHNT and CDR2 is YYREEE in the germline V gene (reference sequence). V was trimmed by 0 bases and J by 0 bases, leaving 6 bases between them. The CDR3 loop reads CASSLDQANYGYTF. Written as DNA, the CDR3 is TGTGCCAGCAGCTTGGACCAAGCTAACTATGGCTACACCTTC.

This clonotype has just a few counts. V gene TRBV20-1 combines with J gene TRBJ2-1; D is uncertain. Trimming stripped 5 bases from V and 9 bases from J, with 14 bases between. The CDR3 is made up of 12 amino acids. CDR1 is DFQATT and CDR2 is SNEGSKA in the germline V gene (reference sequence). CDR3 sequence (DNA): TGCAGTGCTCTCTTCTTGGGGATTGAGCAGTTCTTC. Protein product: CSALFLGIEQFF.